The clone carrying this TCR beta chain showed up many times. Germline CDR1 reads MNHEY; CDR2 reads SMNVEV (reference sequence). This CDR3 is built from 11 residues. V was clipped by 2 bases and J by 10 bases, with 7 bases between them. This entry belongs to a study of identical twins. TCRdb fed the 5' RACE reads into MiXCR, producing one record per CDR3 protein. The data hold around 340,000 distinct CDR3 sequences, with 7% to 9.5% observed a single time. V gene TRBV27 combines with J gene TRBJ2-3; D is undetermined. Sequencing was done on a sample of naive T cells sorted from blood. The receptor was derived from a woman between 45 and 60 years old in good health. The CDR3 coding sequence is TGTGCCAGCAGTTTAAGAGGTGCGCAGTATTTT. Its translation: CASSLRGAQYF.